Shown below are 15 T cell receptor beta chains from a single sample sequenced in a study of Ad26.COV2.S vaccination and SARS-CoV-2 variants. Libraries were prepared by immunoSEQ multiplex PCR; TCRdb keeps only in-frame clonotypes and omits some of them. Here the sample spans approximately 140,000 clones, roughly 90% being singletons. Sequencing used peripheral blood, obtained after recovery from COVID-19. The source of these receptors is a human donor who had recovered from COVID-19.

DNA for the CDR3: TGTGCCAGCAGTTTACCCGGTTTCGGGCATGCAACTAATGAAAAACTGTTTTTT. It specifies CASSLPGFGHATNEKLFF. This chain links TRBV28 with TRBJ1-4; D remains ambiguous. Germline loops: CDR1 MDHEN, CDR2 SYDVKM. This CDR3 region has 18 residues. With 2 bases removed from V and 0 bases from J, the gap between germline ends came to 16 bases.

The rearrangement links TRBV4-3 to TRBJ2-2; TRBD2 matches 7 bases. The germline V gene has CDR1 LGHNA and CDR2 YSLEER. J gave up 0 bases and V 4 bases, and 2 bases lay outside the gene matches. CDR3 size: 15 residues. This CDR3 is CASSLGLTNTGELFF. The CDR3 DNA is TGCGCCAGCAGCCTGGGACTAACGAACACCGGGGAGCTGTTTTTT.

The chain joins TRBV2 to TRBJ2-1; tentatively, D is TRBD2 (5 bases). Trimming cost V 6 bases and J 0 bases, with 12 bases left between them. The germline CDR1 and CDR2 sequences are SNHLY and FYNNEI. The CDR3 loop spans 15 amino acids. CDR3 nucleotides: TGTGCCAGCAGAAGCGGACCCAGCTCCTACAATGAGCAGTTCTTC. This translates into CASRSGPSSYNEQFF. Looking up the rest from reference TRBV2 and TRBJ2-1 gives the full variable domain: EPEVTQTPSHQVTQMGQEVILRCVPISNHLYFYWYRQILGQKVEFLVSFYNNEISEKSEIFDDQFSVERPDGSNFTLKIRSTKLEDSAMYFCASRSGPSSYNEQFFGPGTRLTVL.

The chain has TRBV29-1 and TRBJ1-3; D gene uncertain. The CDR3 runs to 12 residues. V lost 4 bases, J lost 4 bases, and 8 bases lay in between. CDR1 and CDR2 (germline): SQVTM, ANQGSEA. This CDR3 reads CSVVELGNTIYF. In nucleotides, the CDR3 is TGCAGCGTTGTAGAGTTAGGAAACACCATATATTTT.

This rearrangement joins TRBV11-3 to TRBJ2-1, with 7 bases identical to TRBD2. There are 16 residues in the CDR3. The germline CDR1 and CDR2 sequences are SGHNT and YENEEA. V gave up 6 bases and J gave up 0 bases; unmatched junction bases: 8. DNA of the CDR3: TGTGCCAGCAGTTCGGCCGGGGGGAGCTCCTACAATGAGCAGTTCTTC. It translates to CASSSAGGSSYNEQFF.

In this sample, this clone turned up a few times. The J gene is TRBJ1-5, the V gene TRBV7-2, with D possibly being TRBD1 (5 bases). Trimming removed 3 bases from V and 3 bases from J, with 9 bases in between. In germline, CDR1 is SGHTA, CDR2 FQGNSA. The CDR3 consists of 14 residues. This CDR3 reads CASSFGGNNQPQHF. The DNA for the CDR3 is TGTGCCAGCAGCTTCGGGGGGAACAATCAGCCCCAGCATTTT. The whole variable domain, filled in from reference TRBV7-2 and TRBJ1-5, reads GAGVSQSPSNKVTEKGKDVELRCDPISGHTALYWYRQSLGQGLEFLIYFQGNSAPDKSGLPSDRFSAERTGGSVSTLTIQRTQQEDSAVYLCASSFGGNNQPQHFGDGTRLSIL.

In nucleotides, the CDR3 is TGTGCCAGCACCAAGACAGGGGCGAACTATGGCTACACCTTC. Protein product: CASTKTGANYGYTF. J is TRBJ1-2 and V is TRBV5-4, with 8 nucleotides matching TRBD1. The V segment lost 6 bases and the J segment 2 bases; nucleotides outside the gene matches: 6. In germline, CDR1 is SGHNT, CDR2 YYREEE (reference sequence). This CDR3 contains 14 residues. The whole variable domain, filled in from reference TRBV5-4 and TRBJ1-2, reads ETGVTQSPTHLIKTRGQQVTLRCSSQSGHNTVSWYQQALGQGPQFIFQYYREEENGRGNFPPRFSGLQFPNYSSELNVNALELDDSALYLCASTKTGANYGYTFGSGTRLTVV.

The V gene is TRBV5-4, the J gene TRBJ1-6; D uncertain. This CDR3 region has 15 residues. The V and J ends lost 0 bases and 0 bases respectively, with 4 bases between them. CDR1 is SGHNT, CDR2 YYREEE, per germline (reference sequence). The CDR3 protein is CASSLGDSYNSPLHF. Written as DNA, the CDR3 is TGTGCCAGCAGCTTGGGAGACTCCTATAATTCACCCCTCCACTTT.

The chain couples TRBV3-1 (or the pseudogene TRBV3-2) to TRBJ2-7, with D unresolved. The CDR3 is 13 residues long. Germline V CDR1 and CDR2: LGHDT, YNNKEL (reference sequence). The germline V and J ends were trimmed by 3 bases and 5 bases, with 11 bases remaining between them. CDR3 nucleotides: TGTGCCAGCAGCCACCAACTCGAACACGAGCAGTACTTC. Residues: CASSHQLEHEQYF.

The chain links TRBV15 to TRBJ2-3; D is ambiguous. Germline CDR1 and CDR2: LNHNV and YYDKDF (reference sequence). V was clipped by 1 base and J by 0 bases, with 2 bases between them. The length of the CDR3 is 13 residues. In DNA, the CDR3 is TGTGCCACCAGCAGAGCCAGCACAGATACGCAGTATTTT. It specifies CATSRASTDTQYF.

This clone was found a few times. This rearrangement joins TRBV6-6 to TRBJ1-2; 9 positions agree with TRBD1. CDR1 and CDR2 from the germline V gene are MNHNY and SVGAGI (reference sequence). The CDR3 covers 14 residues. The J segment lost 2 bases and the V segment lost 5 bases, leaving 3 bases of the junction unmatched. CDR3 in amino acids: CASSPGTGNYGYTF. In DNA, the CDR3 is TGTGCCAGCAGTCCCGGGACAGGGAACTATGGCTACACCTTC.

CDR3 coding DNA: TGCGCCAGCAGTGAGTCCGGGACAGGGCCTACCGGGGAGCTGTTTTTT. Its translation: CASSESGTGPTGELFF. The chain uses TRBV10-2 and TRBJ2-2; TRBD1 matches at 9 bases. CDR3 length equals 16 residues. CDR1 is WSHSY, CDR2 SAAADI, per germline. The J segment lost 5 bases and the V segment lost 0 bases, leaving 4 bases of the junction unmatched.

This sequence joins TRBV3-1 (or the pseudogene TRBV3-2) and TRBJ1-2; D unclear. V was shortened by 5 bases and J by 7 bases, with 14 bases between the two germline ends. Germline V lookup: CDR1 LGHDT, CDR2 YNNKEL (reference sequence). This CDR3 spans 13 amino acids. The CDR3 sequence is CASSSNNVGGYTF. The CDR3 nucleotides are TGTGCCAGCAGCTCAAACAACGTGGGTGGCTACACCTTC.

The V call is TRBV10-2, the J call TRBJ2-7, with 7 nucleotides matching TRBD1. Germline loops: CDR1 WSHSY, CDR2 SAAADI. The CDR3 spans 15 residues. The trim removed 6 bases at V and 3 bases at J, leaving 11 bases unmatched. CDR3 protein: CASRAGTASNYEQYF. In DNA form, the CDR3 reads TGCGCCAGCAGGGCTGGGACAGCGTCCAACTACGAGCAGTACTTC.

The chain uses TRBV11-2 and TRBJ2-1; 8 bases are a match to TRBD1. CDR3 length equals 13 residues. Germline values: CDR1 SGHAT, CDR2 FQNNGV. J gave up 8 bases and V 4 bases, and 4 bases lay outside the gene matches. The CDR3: CASSSTGVDEQFF. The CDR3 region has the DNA TGTGCCAGCAGCTCGACAGGGGTCGATGAGCAGTTCTTC.